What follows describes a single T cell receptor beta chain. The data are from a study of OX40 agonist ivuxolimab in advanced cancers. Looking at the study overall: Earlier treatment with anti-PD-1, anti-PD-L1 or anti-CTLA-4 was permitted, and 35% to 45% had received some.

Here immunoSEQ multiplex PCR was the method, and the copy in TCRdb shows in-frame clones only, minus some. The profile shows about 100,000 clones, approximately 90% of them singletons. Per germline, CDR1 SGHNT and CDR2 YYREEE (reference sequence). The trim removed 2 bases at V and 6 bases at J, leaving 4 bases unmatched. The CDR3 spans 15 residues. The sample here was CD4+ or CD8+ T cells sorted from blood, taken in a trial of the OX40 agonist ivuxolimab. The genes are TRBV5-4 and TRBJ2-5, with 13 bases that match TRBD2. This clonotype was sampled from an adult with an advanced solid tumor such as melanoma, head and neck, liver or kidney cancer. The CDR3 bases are TGTGCCAGCAGCTTCTGGACTAGCGGGGGCCAGACCCAGTACTTC. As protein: CASSFWTSGGQTQYF.